Presented here are 19 T cell receptor beta chains from one specimen sequenced in a study of cytomegalovirus exposure and HLA in healthy donors. The primer mix had 60 Vbeta and 13 Jbeta primers. Profiling relied on immunoSEQ multiplex PCR, and the TCRdb table lists in-frame clones only, not all of them. Of around 300,000 clones in the sample, approximately 70% were seen once. Source material: PBMCs. The receptors were gathered from a female donor in good health and CMV-seronegative.

The chain recombines TRBV6-1 with TRBJ2-3, with TRBD2 as a possible D gene (6 bases). The germline CDR1 and CDR2 sequences are MNHNS and SASEGT. V was pared by 3 bases and J by 6 bases, with 16 bases between. The CDR3 contains 15 residues. Here the CDR3 DNA reads TGTGCCAGCAGTGAGACTAGTCTCTCAGGGGATACGCAGTATTTT. It encodes CASSETSLSGDTQYF.

This sequence joins TRBV5-6 and TRBJ1-5, with 7 nucleotides matching TRBD1. The length of the CDR3 is 16 residues. V was pared by 4 bases and J by 4 bases, with 11 bases of the junction left unmatched. Germline V lookup: CDR1 SGHDT, CDR2 YYEEEE. CDR3 protein: CASSSLQGQLNQPQHF. CDR3 bases: TGTGCCAGCAGCAGCTTACAGGGACAGCTTAATCAGCCCCAGCATTTT.

The chain is built from TRBV15 and TRBJ2-7, with 9 bases lining up with TRBD1. The CDR3 runs to 14 residues. CDR1 and CDR2 (germline): LNHNV, YYDKDF (reference sequence). V lost 3 bases and J lost 4; bases outside the gene matches: 4. CDR3 loop: CATSRDRGIYEQYF. Written as DNA, the CDR3 is TGTGCCACCAGCAGGGACAGGGGAATTTACGAGCAGTACTTC.

The gene calls are TRBV5-1 and TRBJ2-2, with 10 bases aligning to TRBD2. Germline V gene lookup returns CDR1 SGHRS and CDR2 YFSETQ. Losses at the gene ends were 4 bases for V and 7 bases for J; bases not matched to a gene: 7. The CDR3 is 15 residues long. DNA for the CDR3: TGCGCCAGCAGCCTATCTAGCGGGAGTTACGGGGAGCTGTTTTTT. Protein product: CASSLSSGSYGELFF.

The V gene is TRBV6-1, the J gene TRBJ2-7; D may be TRBD2 (6 bases). V gave up 5 bases and J gave up 0 bases, with 11 bases separating them. The CDR3 is 14 residues long. Germline V gene sequence: CDR1 MNHNS, CDR2 SASEGT. The CDR3 sequence is CASSPLAFSYEQYF. The DNA for the CDR3 is TGTGCCAGCAGTCCTCTAGCGTTCTCCTACGAGCAGTACTTC.

This chain connects TRBV5-3 to TRBJ1-4; no clear D gene. TRBV5-3 is an ORF, and what it does is uncertain. V lost 5 bases, J lost 0 bases, and 5 bases lay in between. The CDR3 is 13 amino acids. The CDR3 reads CARRNTTNEKLFF. In nucleotides, the CDR3 is TGTGCCAGAAGAAACACAACTAATGAAAAACTGTTTTTT.

This chain links TRBV4-1 with TRBJ2-7; 8 nucleotides align to TRBD2. This CDR3 comprises 16 residues. J lost 1 base, V lost 1 base, and 6 bases had no gene match. Germline CDR1 reads MGHRA; CDR2 reads YSYEKL. CDR3: CASSQVPAGVSYEQYF. DNA for the CDR3: TGCGCCAGCAGCCAAGTACCAGCGGGAGTTTCCTACGAGCAGTACTTC.

The chain recombines TRBV5-1 with TRBJ2-5; tentatively, D is TRBD1 (5 bases). Trimming removed 2 bases from V and 1 base from J, with 15 bases in between. The CDR3 length is 16 residues. Germline V gene data show CDR1 as SGHRS and CDR2 as YFSETQ. As DNA, the CDR3 is TGCGCCAGCAGCTTAGGGGCCGTCGGGCCCCAAGAGACCCAGTACTTC. Its protein is CASSLGAVGPQETQYF.

This clone has a handful of counts. The genes are TRBV9 and TRBJ1-1; a weak D match, TRBD1 (6 bases). Germline values: CDR1 SGDLS, CDR2 YYNGEE. This CDR3 comprises 12 residues. Deletions cut 5 bases from V and 6 bases from J, with 11 bases between. The CDR3 nucleotides are TGTGCCAGCAGGGGGGCAGGTGCTGAAGCTTTCTTT. Protein sequence: CASRGAGAEAFF.

This chain connects TRBV11-2 to TRBJ2-5; possibly TRBD1 for D (5 bases). Germline values: CDR1 SGHAT, CDR2 FQNNGV. CDR3 length: 13 amino acids. V lost 4 bases and J lost 2, with 8 bases in between. DNA of the CDR3: TGTGCCAGCAGCTGGACACCGCAAGAGACCCAGTACTTC. It encodes CASSWTPQETQYF.

This chain connects TRBV6-5 to TRBJ2-7, with D possibly TRBD2 on 6 matching bases. Trimming shortened V by 4 bases and J by 0 bases, and 16 bases separated the two germline ends. Germline V gene lookup returns CDR1 MNHEY and CDR2 SVGAGI. The CDR3 totals 16 residues. In DNA, the CDR3 is TGTGCCAGCAGTTCAGGGAGAGGGAGGAGCTCCTACGAGCAGTACTTC. Its protein product is CASSSGRGRSSYEQYF.

CDR3 nucleotides: TGTGCCATCAGTGAACAGGCCTACGAGCAGTACTTC. Amino acids: CAISEQAYEQYF. The gene calls are TRBV10-3 and TRBJ2-7, with D possibly matching TRBD1 (5 bases). This CDR3 is built from 12 residues. The V gene's germline CDR1 is ENHRY and CDR2 SYGVKD. The V end was cut by 3 bases, the J end by 2 bases, with 5 bases between.

The chain couples TRBV5-1 to TRBJ2-2; 8 bases fit TRBD1. J was trimmed by 6 bases and V by 2 bases; bases with no gene match: 3. Germline loops: CDR1 SGHRS, CDR2 YFSETQ. The CDR3 has 14 residues. The CDR3 is CASSFTGGSGELFF. CDR3 coding DNA: TGCGCCAGCAGCTTCACAGGGGGATCCGGGGAGCTGTTTTTT.

The chain couples TRBV2 to TRBJ1-2, with TRBD1 matching 8 bases. The CDR3 has 12 residues. V dropped 11 bases and J dropped 5; count of bases not matched to a gene: 7. CDR1 and CDR2 (germline): SNHLY, FYNNEI. Written as DNA, the CDR3 is TGTGCCTGGCAGGGGGCCTCGTATGGCTACACCTTC. Its protein is CAWQGASYGYTF.

Points on this clone: An end of the junction does not agree with germline; a read error may underlie this. The chain is built from TRBV7-9 and TRBJ2-3; 9 nucleotides line up with TRBD2. This CDR3 has 15 residues. The germline V gene has CDR1 SEHNR and CDR2 FQNEAQ (reference sequence). CDR3 DNA: TGTTCCAGCAGCTCAGCCCTAGCGGGGACAGATACGCAGTATTTT. Translated, it gives CSSSSALAGTDTQYF.

DNA for the CDR3: TGTGCCAGCAGTACAGGGACAGCCGGAAGGACCGGGGAGCTGTTTTTT. Translation: CASSTGTAGRTGELFF. The chain employs TRBV6-6 and TRBJ2-2; the match to TRBD1 covers 7 bases. V gave up 5 bases and J gave up 5 bases; unmatched junction bases: 11. Germline V gives CDR1 MNHNY, CDR2 SVGAGI (reference sequence). The CDR3 covers 16 residues.

The CDR3 is CASSQDPSDRGNNQPQHF. The CDR3 nucleotides read TGTGCCAGCAGCCAAGACCCGTCGGACAGGGGGAATAATCAGCCCCAGCATTTT. The chain joins TRBV4-2 to TRBJ1-5; 10 nucleotides align to TRBD1. This CDR3 is built from 18 residues. CDR1 and CDR2 (germline): LGHNA, YNFKEQ. The ends lost 0 bases at V and 4 bases at J; junction bases unmatched: 9.

On this clone itself: No DNA is shown, since the ends of the CDR3 on it are uncertain; the CDR3 is the one TCRdb lists. The chain employs TRBV28 and TRBJ1-2. Ends included, the CDR3 has 16 residues. From germline, CDR1 is MDHEN and CDR2 SYDVKM. The chain's CDR3 is CASSTSGRDQYYGYTF.

The chain combines TRBV19 with TRBJ1-1, with 11 bases matching TRBD1. V shed 10 bases and J 6 bases; nucleotides not matched to a gene: 7. CDR3 length: 13 amino acids. Germline-derived CDR1 and CDR2 are LNHDA and SQIVND (reference sequence). The CDR3 loop reads CAIGGQGASEAFF. CDR3 nucleotides: TGTGCCATAGGTGGACAGGGGGCCTCTGAAGCTTTCTTT.